The rows below give T cell receptor beta chains drawn from one sample of a study of blood T cell repertoires in COVID-19. Here immunoSEQ multiplex PCR was the method, and the copy in TCRdb shows in-frame clones only, minus some. This table holds tens of thousands of clones, roughly 87% found once. Sequenced: peripheral blood. All receptors come from a human donor in a cohort sampled during active COVID-19. The CDR3 runs from the conserved cysteine through the conserved F or W. D genes are given only for firm matches. Size tells how often a clone was seen (once, few, many) or the class of an expanded clone, and some rows leave it out.

clone_size,j_call,d_call,v_call,cdr3_aa,cdr3_nt
-,TRBJ2-7,-,TRBV10-3,CAISTGLYEQYF,TGTGCCATCAGCACAGGGCTCTACGAGCAGTACTTC
-,TRBJ1-5,-,TRBV6-2/TRBV6-3,CASSLMTGYNQPQHF,TGTGCCAGCAGTCTGATGACAGGCTACAATCAGCCCCAGCATTTT
-,TRBJ2-7,TRBD2,TRBV28,CASSSPGLAQEQYF,TGTGCCAGCAGTTCGCCGGGACTAGCGCAAGAGCAGTACTTC
-,TRBJ2-6,TRBD2,TRBV2,CASTVTLGAGAGANVLTF,TGTGCCAGCACCGTGACCCTTGGAGCGGGGGCTGGGGCCAACGTCCTGACTTTC
-,TRBJ2-2,TRBD2,TRBV9,CASSFQRGANTGELFF,TGTGCCAGCAGCTTTCAGCGGGGGGCGAACACCGGGGAGCTGTTTTTT
-,TRBJ2-2,TRBD2,TRBV19,CASSRWGGGYVGELFF,TGTGCCAGTAGTAGGTGGGGCGGGGGATACGTCGGGGAGCTGTTTTTT
-,TRBJ2-1,-,TRBV3-1/TRBV3-2,CASSQDLRPVGYNEQFF,TGTGCCAGCAGCCAAGATCTACGGCCCGTCGGGTACAATGAGCAGTTCTTC
-,TRBJ1-4,TRBD1,TRBV6-2/TRBV6-3,CASSRDSSRSEKLFF,TGTGCCAGCAGCCGGGACAGCTCCCGTAGTGAAAAACTGTTTTTT
-,TRBJ2-2,TRBD1,TRBV7-9,CASSNYRGATGELFF,TGTGCCAGCAGCAACTACAGGGGGGCGACCGGGGAGCTATTTTTT
once,TRBJ2-1,-,TRBV7-2,CASSPVGGNEQFF,TGTGCCAGCAGCCCGGTAGGGGGTAATGAGCAGTTCTTC
-,TRBJ2-2,TRBD2,TRBV7-2,CASSSRLAGTNTGELFF,TGTGCCAGCAGCTCGCGACTAGCGGGTACGAACACCGGGGAGCTGTTTTTT
-,TRBJ2-5,-,TRBV7-2,CASSLDAGRLGTQYF,TGTGCCAGCAGCTTAGACGCAGGGCGCCTCGGGACCCAGTACTTC
-,TRBJ1-2,-,TRBV6-5,CASTTPGSWDGYTF,TGTGCCAGCACCACCCCCGGGTCCTGGGATGGCTACACCTTC
-,TRBJ2-7,TRBD1,TRBV19,CASSPRARGTYEQYF,TGTGCCAGTAGTCCGCGGGCCAGGGGGACCTACGAGCAGTACTTC
few,TRBJ1-6,TRBD1,TRBV5-1,CASSASQGADSPLHF,TGCGCCAGCAGCGCCTCGCAGGGGGCTGATTCACCCCTCCACTTT
-,TRBJ2-1,TRBD2,TRBV5-1,CASSLFSSGDYNEQFF,TGCGCCAGCAGCTTGTTCTCTAGCGGGGACTACAATGAGCAGTTCTTC
-,TRBJ1-6,TRBD1,TRBV3-1/TRBV3-2,CASRGGKASPLHF,TGTGCCAGCAGAGGGGGCAAGGCTTCACCCCTCCACTTT
-,TRBJ2-7,TRBD1,TRBV6-2/TRBV6-3,CASSTYAPGTRDRKYEQYF,TGTGCCAGCAGTACCTACGCCCCGGGAACCCGGGACAGAAAATACGAGCAGTACTTC
-,TRBJ2-1,-,TRBV6-2/TRBV6-3,CASSLDSEQFF,TGTGCCAGCAGTTTGGACAGTGAGCAGTTCTTC
-,TRBJ2-7,-,TRBV6-4,CASSGVREGSSYEQYF,TGTGCCAGCAGTGGGGTTCGGGAAGGGAGCTCCTACGAGCAGTACTTC
-,TRBJ2-7,-,TRBV5-1,CASSTDSLWEQYF,TGCGCCAGCAGTACGGACAGTTTGTGGGAGCAGTACTTC
-,TRBJ2-7,TRBD1,TRBV7-2,CASSPWTGPSSYEQYF,TGTGCCAGCAGCCCTTGGACAGGGCCGAGCTCCTACGAGCAGTACTTC
-,TRBJ1-1,-,TRBV5-1,CASSWRASQIVVSTEAFF,TGCGCCAGCAGTTGGCGGGCGAGCCAAATAGTAGTTTCGACTGAAGCTTTCTTT
-,TRBJ2-1,-,TRBV10-3,CAISDGARRSYNEQFF,TGTGCCATCAGTGATGGGGCGCGAAGGTCCTACAATGAGCAGTTCTTC
-,TRBJ2-7,TRBD1,TRBV20-1,CSATGGGEQYF,TGCAGTGCCACAGGGGGTGGGGAGCAGTACTTC
once,TRBJ1-2,-,TRBV2,CASSDRYGYTF,TGTGCCAGCAGTGACCGTTATGGCTACACCTTC
-,TRBJ1-4,-,TRBV5-1,CASALVGANEKLFF,TGCGCCAGCGCCTTAGTGGGAGCTAATGAAAAACTGTTTTTT
-,TRBJ2-1,TRBD2,TRBV6-2/TRBV6-3,CASTPSGGYEQFF,TGTGCCAGCACCCCTAGCGGGGGCTATGAGCAGTTCTTC
-,TRBJ2-5,-,TRBV21-1,CASPTGQETQYF,TGTGCCAGCCCGACAGGACAGGAGACCCAGTACTTC
-,TRBJ2-1,TRBD2,TRBV7-9,CASSLERGVYNEQFF,TGTGCCAGCAGCTTGGAACGGGGGGTCTACAATGAGCAGTTCTTC
once,TRBJ2-5,-,TRBV7-2,CASSRQVWETQYF,TGTGCCAGCAGCAGACAGGTTTGGGAGACCCAGTACTTC
-,TRBJ2-3,TRBD2,TRBV5-4,CASSLAGGDTQYF,TGTGCCAGCAGCTTGGCGGGGGGGGATACGCAGTATTTT
-,TRBJ1-5,-,TRBV28,CASSSSGWREGNQPQHF,TGTGCCAGCAGTTCCTCGGGGTGGAGGGAAGGCAATCAGCCCCAGCATTTT
-,TRBJ2-3,-,TRBV6-5,CASSYSPSGEDTQYF,TGTGCCAGCAGTTATTCCCCATCGGGGGAGGATACGCAGTATTTT
few,TRBJ2-5,-,TRBV18,CASSPAIQTQYF,TGTGCCAGCTCACCCGCTATCCAGACCCAGTACTTC
-,TRBJ1-1,-,TRBV10-3,CAISEQAYTEAFF,TGTGCCATCAGTGAGCAGGCGTACACTGAAGCTTTCTTT
once,TRBJ2-7,-,TRBV7-2,CASSTYYEQYF,TGTGCCAGCAGCACCTACTACGAGCAGTACTTC
few,TRBJ2-3,TRBD2,TRBV23-1,CASSRQLAGVYADTQYF,TGCGCCAGCAGTCGTCAACTAGCGGGGGTTTATGCAGATACGCAGTATTTT
-,TRBJ1-1,-,TRBV4-2,CASSHDAGEVWTEAFF,TGTGCCAGCAGCCATGATGCAGGGGAAGTATGGACTGAAGCTTTCTTT
-,TRBJ2-5,TRBD2,TRBV2,CASSERVATSGGLRYQETQYF,TGTGCCAGCAGTGAACGGGTGGCCACTAGCGGGGGGCTACGGTACCAAGAGACCCAGTACTTC
-,TRBJ2-4,-,TRBV7-3,CASSGRSGGSENIQYF,TGTGCCAGCAGCGGAAGGTCAGGGGGGAGCGAAAACATTCAGTACTTC
few,TRBJ2-7,TRBD2,TRBV5-4,CASSLLQSGGAAEQYF,TGTGCCAGCAGCTTACTCCAGAGCGGGGGGGCAGCCGAGCAGTACTTC
-,TRBJ2-5,TRBD2,TRBV5-1,CASSYRGGGQETQYF,TGCGCCAGCAGCTACCGAGGCGGGGGGCAAGAGACCCAGTACTTC
-,TRBJ2-7,-,TRBV28,CASSSGQLSSYEQYF,TGTGCCAGCAGTTCAGGACAGTTAAGCTCCTACGAGCAGTACTTC
-,TRBJ2-1,TRBD1,TRBV10-3,CAITREWGQMQFF,TGTGCCATCACGCGAGAGTGGGGACAGATGCAGTTCTTC
-,TRBJ1-1,TRBD1,TRBV28,CASSVDRGTMNTEAFF,TGTGCCAGCAGCGTCGACAGGGGAACCATGAACACTGAAGCTTTCTTT
-,TRBJ2-1,TRBD2,TRBV4-2,CASSPGHRGGNEQFF,TGTGCCAGCAGCCCCGGTCATCGCGGGGGGAATGAGCAGTTCTTC